The rows below give T cell receptor beta chains drawn from one sample of a study of shared clonotypes between healthy human individuals. TCRdb keeps only in-frame clones here, not all; method: immunoSEQ multiplex PCR. The sample carries about 2.1 million clones, under 95% recorded once. Source material: naive CD8+ T cells from PBMCs. The receptor source for this set is a man younger than 30 in good health. Some clones in this sample may be carry-over from other donors' samples. The CDR3 runs from the conserved cysteine through the conserved F or W. D genes are given only for firm matches. Size is stated for part of the rows, as once, few or many counts, or as a class when the clone is expanded.

j_call clone_size v_call d_call cdr3_aa
TRBJ2-6 NA TRBV13 NA CASSPGPSGANVLTF
TRBJ1-2 NA TRBV23-1 NA CASIEKTTRSQSYGYTF
TRBJ2-7 NA TRBV27 NA CASSFGGTYEQYF
TRBJ2-7 once TRBV28 NA CASSWVPSKDYEQYF
TRBJ2-2 NA TRBV7-3 TRBD1 CASSLRGQGAGELFF
TRBJ1-2 NA TRBV9 NA CASSVSQSPYGYTF
TRBJ1-1 NA TRBV28 NA CASSLELEDMNTEAFF
TRBJ1-1 NA TRBV25-1 NA CASTSTGNTEAFF
TRBJ2-2 once TRBV7-6 TRBD2 CASSSLPDLAGSDTGELFF
TRBJ1-4 NA TRBV7-8 NA CASSDSWTVREKLFF
TRBJ1-5 NA TRBV27 TRBD1 CASSDRGRNQPQHF
TRBJ2-6 NA TRBV27 NA CASSFLDSGANVLTF
TRBJ2-7 NA TRBV7-9 TRBD2 CASSLGRASGSDEQYF
TRBJ1-3 NA TRBV5-7 NA CASSLRQKSGNTIYF
TRBJ1-2 NA TRBV28 NA CASSLRQNYGYTF
TRBJ2-3 NA TRBV11-2 TRBD2 CASSHNRLAGGQEVAQYF
TRBJ2-4 NA TRBV5-6 NA CASSLDRKNIQYF
TRBJ2-3 NA TRBV11-2 TRBD2 CASSLPWTSGGTDTQYF
TRBJ1-2 NA TRBV14 NA CASSQGSGGIGYGYTF
TRBJ2-1 NA TRBV5-4 TRBD2 CASSLKRERRDEQFF
TRBJ2-7 NA TRBV6-5 TRBD2 CASSSTWGGSSYEQYF
TRBJ2-2 NA TRBV15 NA CATSREPSRGRPGELFF
TRBJ2-1 NA TRBV6-5 TRBD1 CASGQVYNEQFF
TRBJ1-3 NA TRBV9 NA CASSPWGSGNTIYF
TRBJ2-1 NA TRBV11-3 NA CASRDPYYNEQFF
TRBJ1-1 NA TRBV19 TRBD1 CASSIDNRGLDTEAFF
TRBJ2-7 NA TRBV5-1 NA CASSSDSSEQYF
TRBJ1-6 NA TRBV28 NA CASTLMPVNSPLHF
TRBJ2-1 NA TRBV5-1 NA CASSPDRSYNEQFF
TRBJ2-1 NA TRBV28 TRBD1 CASSSPMDRVSYNEQFF
TRBJ1-1 NA TRBV5-1 NA CASSLNQPQGMNTEAFF
TRBJ1-5 NA TRBV15 TRBD1 CATRATGGDNQPQHF
TRBJ1-1 few TRBV20-1 NA CSANRFSEAFF
TRBJ1-1 NA TRBV5-4 TRBD1 CASSAVQGAKTEAFF
TRBJ2-7 once TRBV14 NA CASSQRLQDRAIEQYF
TRBJ2-5 NA TRBV25-1 TRBD2 CASSEYNRLAGVETQYF
TRBJ1-2 NA TRBV6-1 NA CASSGRGRVNYGYTF
TRBJ2-1 NA TRBV7-9 TRBD2 CASSLMGLAEYNEQFF